This TCR beta chain was documented in a study of T cells expressing NK-cell markers. Study information: All TCR beta repertoires analysed originated from sorted CD3+CD56+NKG2C+, CD3+CD56+NKG2C- and CD3+CD56-NKG2C+ T cells.

UMIs were included in TCR beta cDNA generated by 5'RACE template switching. TCRdb processed the 5' RACE reads again and assigns one entry to each CDR3 protein, with no DNA. The sample has 90,000 to 130,000 distinct CDR3 sequences. Concerning this clonotype itself: As yet, its antigen is unknown.

Germline loops: CDR1 SGDLS, CDR2 YYNGEE. The CDR3 has 15 amino acids. Study-wide findings and caveats: In a handful of donors, these clonotypes also led the CD3+CD56-NKG2C+ fraction.

The receptor was derived from a woman between 18 and 75 years old in good health. V usage is TRBV9 and J usage is TRBJ1-5; TCRdb reports TRBD1, a call that lacks DNA to check it against. The material sequenced was blood T cells: a sorted CD56 or NKG2C T cell subset, CD4+ or CD8+ T cells, or bulk PBMC T cells (not recorded which). CDR3 sequence reads: CASSMGGVSNQPQHF.